The clone carrying this T cell receptor (beta chain) was recorded many times. What it binds is unknown. MiXCR was run by TCRdb on the 5' RACE reads, yielding one entry per CDR3 protein. The sample yields more than 250,000 distinct CDR3 sequences, around 8.8% seen once. This specimen belongs to a study of identical twins. Findings and limits, study-wide: Cord blood beta clonotypes that were abundant carried fewer insertions, and memory repertoires showed no such trend.

CDR3 length: 16 residues. The ends lost 6 bases at V and 5 bases at J; junction bases unmatched: 10. These sequences were also reported in another study, on yellow fever vaccine responses in identical twins.

The chain uses TRBV12-3 or TRBV12-4 and TRBJ2-2, with TRBD1 matching over 9 bases. The sequence came from a woman aged 18-29 years in good health. The sequenced sample consisted of memory (CD45RO+) T cells sorted from blood. This CDR3 reads CASRKLTGGRTGELFF. Here the CDR3 DNA reads TGTGCCAGCAGAAAACTGACAGGGGGTAGAACCGGGGAGCTGTTTTTT.